The 25 T cell receptor beta chains presented below share a single source sample, sequenced in a study of cytomegalovirus exposure and HLA in healthy donors. Clones were sequenced by immunoSEQ multiplex PCR, and TCRdb holds only the in-frame ones, with some missing. The repertoire holds 120,000 to 150,000 clones, with roughly four fifths as singletons. The specimen was PBMCs. Receptor source: a woman in her 30s in good health and CMV-seronegative.

The gene calls are TRBV6-1 and TRBJ2-6; 7 nucleotides line up with TRBD1. This CDR3 contains 14 residues. The V gene's germline CDR1 is MNHNS and CDR2 SASEGT. Trimming took 8 bases from V and 1 from J; bases not matched to a gene: 2. CDR3 DNA sequence: TGTGCCAGCCACAGGGGATCTGGGGCCAACGTCCTGACTTTC. Amino acid sequence: CASHRGSGANVLTF.

This chain connects TRBV14 to TRBJ2-7; 10 bases line up with TRBD1. This CDR3 is built from 14 residues. Losses at the gene ends were 1 base for V and 4 bases for J; bases not matched to a gene: 1. In germline, CDR1 is SGHDN, CDR2 FVKESK. CDR3 bases: TGTGCCAGCAGCCAAGGGACAGGGGGGTACGAGCAGTACTTC. It translates to CASSQGTGGYEQYF.

In its sample, this clone was seen a few times. J is TRBJ2-2 and V is TRBV19; possible D gene TRBD2, 6 bases. V dropped 3 bases and J dropped 9 bases, with 14 bases sitting between them. The CDR3 loop spans 14 amino acids. Germline CDR1 is LNHDA and CDR2 is SQIVND (reference sequence). In DNA form, the CDR3 reads TGTGCCAGTAGTATGGGTACCGCGGGGAGGGAGCTGTTTTTT. Protein product: CASSMGTAGRELFF.

The chain joins TRBV25-1 to TRBJ1-5, with a possible D match to TRBD1 (5 bases). CDR1 is MGHDK, CDR2 SYGVNS, per germline. V was clipped by 4 bases and J by 4 bases, with 8 bases between them. This CDR3 has 13 residues. CDR3 residues: CASSAPGNQPQHF. The CDR3 DNA reads TGTGCCAGCAGTGCCCCAGGGAATCAGCCCCAGCATTTT.

The V and J genes are TRBV5-6 and TRBJ1-6; a weak D match, TRBD1 (6 bases). The CDR3 is 15 amino acids. V dropped 4 bases and J dropped 5 bases, with 13 bases sitting between them. In germline, CDR1 is SGHDT, CDR2 YYEEEE. CDR3 residues: CASSRRGSHNSPLHF. The CDR3 bases are TGTGCCAGCAGCCGTAGGGGGTCCCATAATTCACCCCTCCACTTT. The full variable domain, rest sourced from reference TRBV5-6 and TRBJ1-6, is DAGVTQSPTHLIKTRGQQVTLRCSPKSGHDTVSWYQQALGQGPQFIFQYYEEEERQRGNFPDRFSGHQFPNYSSELNVNALLLGDSALYLCASSRRGSHNSPLHFGNGTRLTVT.

This clone was observed a handful of times. The chain couples TRBV2 to TRBJ1-6; 9 bases align to TRBD1. Germline values: CDR1 SNHLY, CDR2 FYNNEI. The length of the CDR3 is 15 residues. V lost 4 bases, J lost 9 bases, and 7 bases stayed unmatched. The CDR3 protein is CASSAGTGWSSPLHF. The CDR3 DNA reads as TGTGCCAGCAGTGCCGGGACAGGGTGGAGTTCACCCCTCCACTTT.

The CDR3 DNA follows: TGTGCCAGCAGTGGACACAGTGACAATCAGCCCCAGCATTTT. Protein: CASSGHSDNQPQHF. The chain employs TRBV2 and TRBJ1-5; unclear D gene. Germline V gene data show CDR1 as SNHLY and CDR2 as FYNNEI. V was pared by 4 bases and J by 3 bases, with 10 bases between. The CDR3 covers 14 residues.

This chain uses TRBV14 with TRBJ2-5; D is unresolved. The V end was cut by 0 bases, the J end by 5 bases, with 19 bases between. The CDR3 spans 17 residues. Germline values: CDR1 SGHDN, CDR2 FVKESK. The DNA for the CDR3 is TGTGCCAGCAGCCAAGATTGGCGGATGTCCTCCCGGGAGACCCAGTACTTC. This encodes CASSQDWRMSSRETQYF.

The chain links TRBV2 to TRBJ1-2, with 7 bases that match TRBD1. This CDR3 is 12 amino acids long. Trimming removed 5 bases from V and 7 bases from J; junction bases left unmatched: 4. Germline values: CDR1 SNHLY, CDR2 FYNNEI. The CDR3 loop is CASSRTGRGYTF. DNA for the CDR3: TGTGCCAGCAGTCGGACAGGCCGTGGCTACACCTTC.

The J gene is TRBJ2-3, the V gene TRBV7-9, with 9 bases fitting TRBD2. Trimming took 5 bases from V and 6 from J; bases not matched to a gene: 12. Germline V gene sequence: CDR1 SEHNR, CDR2 FQNEAQ (reference sequence). This CDR3 is 16 amino acids long. CDR3 protein: CASSILAGGNADTQYF. The CDR3 DNA sequence: TGTGCCAGCAGCATACTAGCGGGTGGAAACGCCGATACGCAGTATTTT.

The DNA of the CDR3 is TGCGCCAGCAGCTTGTGGGGCGCCGGGGCCAACGTCCTGACTTTC. Translated, it gives CASSLWGAGANVLTF. The rearrangement uses TRBV5-1 and TRBJ2-6; D may be TRBD1 (5 bases). Deletions cut 1 base from V and 4 bases from J, with 9 bases between. The CDR3 length is 15 residues. Germline V gene lookup returns CDR1 SGHRS and CDR2 YFSETQ.

The chain recombines TRBV2 with TRBJ1-6; D is possibly TRBD1 (5 bases). Per the germline V gene, CDR1 is SNHLY and CDR2 is FYNNEI. Trimming took off 5 bases at V and 3 bases at J, with 11 bases between the two ends. The CDR3 sequence is 15 residues long. This CDR3 is CASSPGNIYNSPLHF. CDR3 in DNA: TGTGCCAGCAGTCCAGGGAATATCTATAATTCACCCCTCCACTTT.

DNA for the CDR3: TGTGCCAGCAGCCCCCGAGCGGGGGGATATTTTTATGAGCAGTTCTTC. It codes for CASSPRAGGYFYEQFF. The chain couples TRBV13 to TRBJ2-1; 9 bases agree with TRBD2. V lost 5 bases to trimming and J lost 8 bases; unmatched junction nucleotides: 13. The CDR3 spans 16 residues. The germline V gene has CDR1 PRHDT and CDR2 FYEKMQ (reference sequence).

This clone was seen only a few times. The DNA for the CDR3 is TGCGCCAGCAGCCAAGAGCGTGTTGTCGATCAGCCCCAGCATTTT. As protein: CASSQERVVDQPQHF. This rearrangement joins TRBV4-1 to TRBJ1-5; D gene uncertain. Trimming pared 0 bases from V and 5 bases from J, leaving 11 bases between. This CDR3 is 15 amino acids long. Looked up from germline, CDR1 is MGHRA and CDR2 is YSYEKL.

This chain links TRBV4-3 with TRBJ1-2; D is unclear. This CDR3 region has 14 residues. Looked up from germline, CDR1 is LGHNA and CDR2 is YSLEER. V was trimmed by 4 bases and J by 3 bases, leaving 12 bases between them. This CDR3 is CASSLLGADYGYTF. In nucleotides, the CDR3 is TGCGCCAGCAGCCTACTGGGAGCCGACTATGGCTACACCTTC.

This sequence joins TRBV2 and TRBJ1-1; 8 positions match TRBD1. Germline CDR1 and CDR2: SNHLY and FYNNEI. V lost 7 bases to trimming and J lost 0 bases; unmatched junction nucleotides: 4. The CDR3 covers 14 residues. CDR3 nucleotides: TGTGCCAGCATTAGGACAGGGATGAACACTGAAGCTTTCTTT. Protein sequence: CASIRTGMNTEAFF.

This rearrangement joins TRBV6-5 to TRBJ2-7; TRBD1 matches 8 bases. V was pared by 4 bases and J by 6 bases, with 8 bases of the junction left unmatched. This CDR3 contains 14 residues. From germline, CDR1 is MNHEY and CDR2 SVGAGI. The CDR3 sequence: CASSSWDRRGEQYF. The CDR3 DNA follows: TGTGCCAGCAGTTCCTGGGACAGGCGCGGCGAGCAGTACTTC.

The chain recombines TRBV11-2 with TRBJ2-1; D is undetermined. This CDR3 has 15 residues. Per germline, CDR1 SGHAT and CDR2 FQNNGV. Trimming stripped 0 bases from V and 0 bases from J, with 6 bases between. CDR3 sequence: CASSLELNSYNEQFF. The CDR3 bases are TGTGCCAGCAGCTTAGAGCTAAACTCCTACAATGAGCAGTTCTTC.

This clone was observed once. The CDR3: CASSLVMPGGMGNQPQHF. In nucleotides, the CDR3 is TGTGCCAGCAGCTTAGTGATGCCAGGGGGAATGGGCAATCAGCCCCAGCATTTT. The V call is TRBV7-8, the J call TRBJ1-5; 7 bases align to TRBD1. Germline V lookup: CDR1 SGHVS, CDR2 FQNEAQ. V trimming: 1 base; J trimming: 2 bases; junction bases outside the gene matches: 11. CDR3 length: 18 amino acids.

The J gene is TRBJ1-1, the V gene TRBV5-1, with D unresolved. V lost 5 bases and J lost 1, with 15 bases in between. Germline V gene lookup returns CDR1 SGHRS and CDR2 YFSETQ. The CDR3 has 15 amino acids. The CDR3 spells CASSLGQRTNTEAFF. Written as DNA, the CDR3 is TGCGCCAGCAGTCTTGGGCAACGAACGAACACTGAAGCTTTCTTT.

The chain recombines TRBV2 with TRBJ2-3; possible D gene TRBD1, 6 bases. This CDR3 has 14 residues. Deletions cut 2 bases from V and 6 bases from J, with 12 bases between. Germline V lookup: CDR1 SNHLY, CDR2 FYNNEI. CDR3 in amino acids: CASSEMRGSDTQYF. The CDR3 DNA sequence: TGTGCCAGCAGTGAAATGAGGGGGTCGGATACGCAGTATTTT. Together with reference TRBV2 and TRBJ2-3, the CDR3 gives the full variable domain: EPEVTQTPSHQVTQMGQEVILRCVPISNHLYFYWYRQILGQKVEFLVSFYNNEISEKSEIFDDQFSVERPDGSNFTLKIRSTKLEDSAMYFCASSEMRGSDTQYFGPGTRLTVL.

J is TRBJ2-7 and V is TRBV2, with 8 positions matching TRBD1. Germline V lookup: CDR1 SNHLY, CDR2 FYNNEI. CDR3 length: 15 residues. V trimming: 1 base; J trimming: 6 bases; junction bases outside the gene matches: 8. This chain's CDR3 is CASSEEGRGPTEQYF. CDR3 nucleotides: TGTGCCAGCAGTGAAGAGGGCAGGGGGCCCACCGAGCAGTACTTC.

In its sample, this clone was seen a few times. This chain joins TRBV18 and TRBJ1-1; tentatively, D is TRBD1 (6 bases). CDR3 size: 15 residues. V lost 3 bases and J lost 1, with 12 bases in between. Germline values: CDR1 KGHSH, CDR2 LQKENI. CDR3 bases: TGTGCCAGCTCACCCAAGGACAGCGGGAACACTGAAGCTTTCTTT. Its translation: CASSPKDSGNTEAFF.

The chain employs TRBV5-1 and TRBJ2-3, with D unclear. Trimming took off 0 bases at V and 0 bases at J, with 5 bases between the two ends. CDR1 is SGHRS and CDR2 is YFSETQ in the germline V gene. This CDR3 has 14 amino acids. CDR3 sequence (DNA): TGCGCCAGCAGCTTGGGGCAGAGCACAGATACGCAGTATTTT. Residues: CASSLGQSTDTQYF.

The chain has TRBV4-2 and TRBJ1-6, with 9 nucleotides matching TRBD1. The CDR3 is 18 amino acids. The J segment lost 5 bases and the V segment lost 0 bases, leaving 8 bases of the junction unmatched. CDR1 and CDR2 (germline): LGHNA, YNFKEQ. Here the CDR3 reads CASSQDGPWTGDNSPLHF. The CDR3 DNA reads TGTGCCAGCAGCCAAGATGGGCCCTGGACAGGGGATAATTCACCCCTCCACTTT.